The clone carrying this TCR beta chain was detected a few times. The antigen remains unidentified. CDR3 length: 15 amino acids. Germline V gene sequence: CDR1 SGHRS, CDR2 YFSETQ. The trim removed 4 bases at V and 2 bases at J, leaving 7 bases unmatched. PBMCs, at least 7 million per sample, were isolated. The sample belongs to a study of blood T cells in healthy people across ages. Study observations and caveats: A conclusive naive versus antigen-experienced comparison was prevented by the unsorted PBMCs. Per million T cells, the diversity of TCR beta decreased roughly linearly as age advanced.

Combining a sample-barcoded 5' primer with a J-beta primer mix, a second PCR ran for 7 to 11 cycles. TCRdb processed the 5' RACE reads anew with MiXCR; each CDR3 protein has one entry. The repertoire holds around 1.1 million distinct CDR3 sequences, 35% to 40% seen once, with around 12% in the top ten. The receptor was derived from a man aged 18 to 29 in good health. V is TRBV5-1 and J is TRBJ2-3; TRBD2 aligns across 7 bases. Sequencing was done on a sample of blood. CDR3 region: CASSIERGTTDTQYF. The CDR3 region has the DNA TGCGCCAGCAGCATAGAGCGGGGTACCACAGATACGCAGTATTTT.